This T cell receptor (beta chain) was recorded in a study of response to subunit inactivated influenza vaccine. The ends were cut back, 5 bases at V and 6 bases at J, with 19 bases in the middle. CDR1 SGHTA and CDR2 FQGNSA come from the germline V gene. CDR3 length: 15 amino acids. This clonotype was observed a handful of times. A single record per CDR3 protein comes from TCRdb applying MiXCR to the RT-PCR reads. The sample holds approximately 500,000 distinct CDR3 sequences; 20% to 25% are singletons and the top ten take 2.5% to 3%. The same sample was also studied in work on T cells expressing NK-cell markers. That report notes: As the method of synthesis, 5'RACE template switching with UMIs yielded TCR beta cDNA.

Specimen: CD4+ T cells sorted from PBMCs, collected 11 to 12 days after vaccination. The receptor's source is a man aged 45-65 years who received an inactivated influenza vaccine. The chain employs TRBV7-2 and TRBJ1-2; D gene ambiguous. CDR3 coding DNA: TGTGCCAGCAGCCGAGGTTGGTCAGACCAGGATGGCTACACCTTC. Its translation is CASSRGWSDQDGYTF.